A selection of T cell receptor beta chains follows, all from one sample in a study of radiotherapy plus CTLA-4 blockade in lung cancer. Here immunoSEQ multiplex PCR was the method, and the copy in TCRdb shows in-frame clones only, minus some. Here the sample spans 90,000 to 100,000 clones, around 88% being singletons. Sample: peripheral blood, taken from a patient treated with radiotherapy plus ipilimumab. The receptor set was obtained from a human donor with non-small cell lung cancer that progressed on radiotherapy plus ipilimumab. The CDR3 runs from the conserved cysteine through the conserved F or W. A D gene is named only where the DNA matches it firmly. Clone size is stated in some rows and not others, as once, few, many or a class when expanded.

v_gene,abundance,d_gene,len,j_gene,CDR3aa,CDR3nt
TRBV5-6,.,.,13,TRBJ2-1,CASRQYAYNEQFF,TGTGCCAGTAGACAGTACGCCTACAATGAGCAGTTCTTC
TRBV7-9,.,.,16,TRBJ1-4,CASSLGTVEMNEKLFF,TGTGCCAGCAGCTTAGGGACAGTAGAGATGAATGAAAAACTGTTTTTT
TRBV9,.,TRBD1,15,TRBJ1-3,CASSPDRTTRNTIYF,TGTGCCAGCAGCCCGGACAGGACCACACGAAACACCATATATTTT
TRBV6-5,.,.,11,TRBJ2-1,CASSSMGEQFF,TGTGCCAGCAGTTCCATGGGTGAGCAGTTCTTC
TRBV7-9,.,TRBD1,14,TRBJ2-7,CASSYGQGPYEQYF,TGTGCCAGCAGCTACGGACAGGGGCCCTACGAGCAGTACTTC
TRBV18,once,.,18,TRBJ2-2,CASSPRRATGPNTGELFF,TGTGCCAGCTCACCACGGAGGGCGACAGGCCCGAACACCGGGGAGCTGTTTTTT
TRBV6-1,.,TRBD2,12,TRBJ2-7,CASSAGTTEQYF,TGTGCCAGCAGCGCCGGGACTACCGAGCAGTACTTC
TRBV27,.,.,13,TRBJ1-1,CASSFHGEIEAFF,TGTGCCAGCAGTTTCCACGGGGAAATTGAAGCTTTCTTT
TRBV12-1,.,.,14,TRBJ2-7,CASRKVGRSNEQYF,TGTGCCAGCAGGAAGGTGGGGAGAAGTAACGAGCAGTACTTC
TRBV9,.,TRBD2,16,TRBJ2-3,CASSVADLAGADTQYF,TGTGCCAGCAGCGTAGCCGATCTAGCGGGGGCAGATACGCAGTATTTT
TRBV6-1,.,TRBD2,19,TRBJ2-7,CASSEARGGGFVSSYEQYF,TGTGCCAGCAGTGAAGCGCGGGGGGGAGGGTTCGTAAGTTCCTACGAGCAGTACTTC
TRBV6-6,.,.,15,TRBJ1-1,CASTQFRGTNTEAFF,TGTGCCAGCACCCAGTTCAGGGGTACAAATACTGAAGCTTTCTTT
TRBV30,.,TRBD1,15,TRBJ1-5,CAWSVRDRVTQPQHF,TGTGCCTGGAGTGTACGGGACAGGGTAACTCAGCCCCAGCATTTT
TRBV10-3,.,TRBD1,13,TRBJ1-5,CAIRGTGNQPQHF,TGTGCCATCAGGGGGACAGGTAATCAGCCCCAGCATTTT
TRBV19,.,TRBD2,14,TRBJ2-3,CASRRAGVTDTQYF,TGTGCCAGTAGACGAGCGGGAGTTACAGATACGCAGTATTTT
TRBV28,.,.,12,TRBJ1-2,CASQKGGYGYTF,TGTGCCAGCCAAAAGGGAGGCTATGGCTACACCTTC
TRBV10-1,.,TRBD2,15,TRBJ2-2,CASSDGLVGTGELFF,TGCGCCAGCAGCGACGGACTAGTCGGCACCGGGGAGCTGTTTTTT
TRBV2,.,.,15,TRBJ1-3,CASSEQDISGNTIYF,TGTGCCAGCAGTGAACAGGACATCTCCGGAAACACCATATATTTT
TRBV2,.,TRBD2,16,TRBJ2-2,CASSDWTSGYTGELFF,TGTGCCAGCAGTGACTGGACTAGCGGATACACCGGGGAGCTGTTTTTT
TRBV10-2,.,TRBD2,12,TRBJ2-1,CASSGSYNEQFF,TGCGCCAGTAGCGGGAGCTACAATGAGCAGTTCTTC
TRBV6-1,.,TRBD1,15,TRBJ1-5,CASCRGGQGSQPQHF,TGTGCCAGCTGTAGAGGGGGCCAAGGAAGTCAGCCCCAGCATTTT
TRBV5-1,.,.,15,TRBJ2-3,CASSLERGNTDTQYF,TGCGCCAGCAGCTTGGAAAGGGGGAACACAGATACGCAGTATTTT
TRBV5-1,.,TRBD2,16,TRBJ2-1,CASSPGSSGKISEQFF,TGCGCCAGCAGCCCGGGCTCTAGCGGCAAAATCTCTGAGCAGTTCTTC
TRBV30,.,.,16,TRBJ2-2,CACPSLGAGTGGELFF,TGTGCCTGCCCCTCCCTAGGGGCCGGAACGGGCGGGGAGCTGTTTTTT
TRBV27,.,.,13,TRBJ2-5,CASGLSRLRSQYF,TGTGCCAGCGGATTGTCGCGCCTTAGGTCCCAGTACTTC
TRBV5-1,once,.,16,TRBJ2-1,CASSSLGAVGSGEQFF,TGCGCCAGCAGCTCCCTCGGGGCAGTAGGATCTGGTGAGCAGTTCTTC
TRBV7-9,.,.,15,TRBJ1-1,CASSDFRGSGTEAFF,TGTGCCAGCAGCGACTTCAGGGGATCCGGCACTGAAGCTTTCTTT
TRBV7-2,.,.,13,TRBJ1-5,CASSLVEYQPQHF,TGTGCCAGCAGCTTAGTTGAGTATCAGCCCCAGCATTTT
TRBV7-9,.,TRBD1,18,TRBJ2-6,CASRHGTGFTSGANVLTF,TGTGCCAGCAGGCACGGGACAGGTTTTACCTCTGGGGCCAACGTCCTGACTTTC
TRBV5-6,.,.,12,TRBJ2-7,CASSLDRYEQYF,TGTGCCAGCAGCCTTGACCGCTACGAGCAGTACTTC
TRBV19,.,.,16,TRBJ2-4,CASSILHTGAKNIQYF,TGTGCCAGTAGTATCCTACACACGGGAGCCAAAAACATTCAGTACTTC
TRBV5-1,.,TRBD1,14,TRBJ1-4,CASSYRDRGPQLFF,TGCGCCAGCAGCTACCGGGACAGGGGTCCGCAACTGTTTTTT
TRBV6-5,.,.,11,TRBJ2-7,CASSSLYEQYF,TGTGCCAGCAGTAGCCTCTACGAGCAGTACTTC
TRBV5-6,.,.,14,TRBJ2-5,CASSFGTLEETQYF,TGTGCCAGCAGCTTCGGGACCCTCGAAGAGACCCAGTACTTC
TRBV10-3,.,.,13,TRBJ1-5,CATRPDRNQPQHF,TGTGCCACGCGACCGGACAGAAATCAGCCCCAGCATTTT